This entry lists 8 T cell receptor beta chains sequenced from one sample in a study of metastatic and nonmetastatic thyroid tumors. Using MiXCR, TCRdb re-called clones from the PCR reads. Found here are approximately 28,000 clones, roughly 19% of them singletons; the top ten hold approximately 20%. All patients were treatment-naive before thyroid surgery. Specimen: blood. These receptors came from a female donor with papillary thyroid cancer or a benign thyroid nodule (not recorded which). Some clones in this sample may be carry-over from other donors' samples.

In this sample, this clone turned up many times. V gene TRBV20-1 combines with J gene TRBJ2-3; D could derive from TRBD1 or TRBD2 (5 bases each). Germline loops: CDR1 DFQATT, CDR2 SNEGSKA (reference sequence). Trimming cost V 2 bases and J 4 bases, with 10 bases left between them. The CDR3 totals 13 residues. The CDR3 spells CSARSMGADTQYF. The CDR3, as DNA: TGCAGTGCTAGATCGATGGGGGCAGATACGCAGTATTTT.

This clone was picked up a small number of times. The V and J genes are TRBV27 and TRBJ2-7; TRBD1 is a possible D gene (6 bases). The CDR3 is 14 residues long. V lost 2 bases and J 6 bases, leaving 14 bases between the germline ends. From germline, CDR1 is MNHEY and CDR2 SMNVEV (reference sequence). CDR3 residues: CASSLGNGQSEQYF. CDR3 sequence (DNA): TGTGCCAGCAGTTTAGGGAATGGACAGTCCGAGCAGTACTTC.

This clone was recorded many times. This sequence joins TRBV19 and TRBJ2-7, with a tentative D call TRBD1 (6 bases). Germline lookup yields CDR1 LNHDA and CDR2 SQIVND (reference sequence). The CDR3 totals 15 residues. V was cut by 3 bases and J by 3 bases, with 15 bases left in between. The CDR3 region is CASSIGADRYYEQYF. The DNA of the CDR3 is TGTGCCAGTAGTATTGGAGCCGACAGGTACTACGAGCAGTACTTC.

This clone appeared many times. The genes are TRBV7-8 and TRBJ2-3, with D perhaps given as TRBD1 or TRBD2 (5 bases each). V was shortened by 6 bases and J by 0 bases, with 16 bases between the two germline ends. This CDR3 region has 16 residues. Germline V gene data show CDR1 as SGHVS and CDR2 as FQNEAQ. CDR3 in amino acids: CASRKAQRTSTDTQYF. The CDR3 DNA sequence: TGTGCCAGCAGAAAAGCGCAGCGGACAAGCACAGATACGCAGTATTTT.

This sequence joins TRBV7-2 and TRBJ2-7; tentative D call: TRBD2 (5 bases). Deletions cut 5 bases from V and 2 bases from J, with 16 bases between. Germline assignment: CDR1 SGHTA and CDR2 FQGNSA. The CDR3 has 15 residues. The DNA for the CDR3 is TGTGCCAGCAGCCCAGCCGGCGGAGGTGCCTACGAGCAGTACTTC. This encodes CASSPAGGGAYEQYF.

This clone was detected ten times or more. This sequence joins TRBV18 and TRBJ1-5; D unresolved. Trimming removed 0 bases at V and 7 bases at J, with 7 bases between. Looked up from germline, CDR1 is KGHSH and CDR2 is LQKENI. The CDR3 has 13 residues. In DNA form, the CDR3 reads TGTGCCAGCTCACCACCCGGTGGACAGCCCCAGCATTTT. It translates to CASSPPGGQPQHF.

The genes are TRBV19 and TRBJ2-7, with TRBD2 matching over 10 bases. J gave up 4 bases and V 9 bases, and 9 bases lay outside the gene matches. The CDR3 contains 14 residues. Germline-derived CDR1 and CDR2 are LNHDA and SQIVND (reference sequence). The CDR3 is CASSWSGGAYEQYF. The CDR3 bases are TGTGCCAGCAGCTGGAGCGGGGGGGCGTACGAGCAGTACTTC.

This clone appeared once. A much larger clone sits a single nucleotide away, making a read error possible. Other DNA sequences within the sample encode an identical CDR3. The V gene is TRBV18, the J gene TRBJ2-3, with D possibly matching TRBD2 (6 bases). The CDR3 contains 16 residues. Per germline, CDR1 KGHSH and CDR2 LQKENI. The CDR3 protein is CASSPPTSPTTDTQYF. For the CDR3, the DNA is TGTGCCAGTTCACCACCGACTAGTCCCACCACAGATACGCAGTATTTT.